These T cell receptor beta chains were read from a single sample in a study of CD8 T cells in ankylosing spondylitis. One entry per CDR3 protein, called by TCRdb with MiXCR from the 5' RACE reads. Of some 250,000 distinct CDR3 sequences in the sample, more than 20% were seen once. Sequenced sample: blood, either unsorted or a sorted T cell fraction (not recorded which). The receptors stem from a male donor with ankylosing spondylitis or in good health (not recorded which). Each CDR3 is given with its conserved first and last residue. A D gene is named only where the DNA matches it firmly. Expanded clones get a size class; other rows say once, few or many, or leave the size out.

j_gene | v_gene | d_gene | abundance | CDR3nt | CDR3aa
TRBJ2-3 | TRBV20-1 | NA | many | TGCAGTGCTAGGGGGGAGGATACGCAGTATTTT | CSARGEDTQYF
TRBJ2-5 | TRBV20-1 | NA | many | TGCAGTGCTAGAGATGGTGGACAGCAAGAGACCCAGTACTTC | CSARDGGQQETQYF
TRBJ2-3 | TRBV10-3 | TRBD1 | NA | TGTGCCGTGGGGACAGGCCATGGGGATACGCAGTATTTT | CAVGTGHGDTQYF
TRBJ2-3 | TRBV20-1 | NA | few | TGCAGTGCTCAAACAGATACGCAGTATTTT | CSAQTDTQYF
TRBJ1-4 | TRBV4-2 | NA | NA | TGTGCCAGCAGCCGCGTCGGGACGGAAGAAAAACTGTTTTTT | CASSRVGTEEKLFF
TRBJ2-7 | TRBV18 | NA | many | TGTGCCAGCTCACCCGGGACTTCGGGCGAGCAGTACTTC | CASSPGTSGEQYF
TRBJ1-1 | TRBV12-3/TRBV12-4 | TRBD1 | many | TGTGCCAGCAGTTTCCAGGGGGCCGGGGCTTTCTTT | CASSFQGAGAFF
TRBJ2-3 | TRBV6-2/TRBV6-3 | TRBD1 | many | TGTGCCAGCAGCGAGACAGGGCCCATTAGCACAGATACGCAGTATTTT | CASSETGPISTDTQYF
TRBJ2-5 | TRBV20-1 | NA | few | TGCAGTGCTAGATGGGAGGGGGCAGAGACCCAGTACTTC | CSARWEGAETQYF
TRBJ2-3 | TRBV29-1 | NA | few | TGCAGCGTTTCATGGGGAGATACGCAGTATTTT | CSVSWGDTQYF
TRBJ2-3 | TRBV10-3 | TRBD2 | NA | TGTGCCATCGCGAGCGGGGGGGCCGGAGATACGCAGTATTTT | CAIASGGAGDTQYF
TRBJ2-3 | TRBV20-1 | TRBD1 | many | TGCAGTGCTAGAGAGACAGGGGGAAATACGCAGTATTTT | CSARETGGNTQYF
TRBJ2-7 | TRBV20-1 | TRBD2 | NA | TGCAGTGCTAGAGATGGGACTAGCGGGGGCCTGCAGTACTTC | CSARDGTSGGLQYF
TRBJ2-3 | TRBV6-1 | NA | many | TGTGCCAGCAGTCCCACCCTGACTACGACAGATACGCAGTATTTT | CASSPTLTTTDTQYF
TRBJ1-5 | TRBV29-1 | TRBD1 | few | TGCAGCGTTGACCGACAGGGGGGTGCCCAGCATTTT | CSVDRQGGAQHF
TRBJ2-1 | TRBV18 | TRBD1 | NA | TGTGCCAGCTCACGCGGACAGGGGGTTTATGAGCAGTTCTTC | CASSRGQGVYEQFF
TRBJ2-5 | TRBV20-1 | NA | many | TGCAGTGCTTATCAGGGGAACCAGTACTTC | CSAYQGNQYF
TRBJ1-1 | TRBV5-5 | NA | NA | TGTGCCAGCACACGGGGGCAGGTAGGGACTGAAGCTTTCTTT | CASTRGQVGTEAFF